This T cell receptor (beta chain) emerged from a study of tacrolimus-resistant gene-edited T cells for transplant recipients (TCRdb year 2020). Broadly, across the study: Using TCRbeta sequencing, clonality and clone numbers were compared between expanded FKBP12 knockout and unedited CMV-specific T cell products. To rule out clonal outgrowth driven by transformation after gene editing, repertoire sequencing was carried out as a safety check. Sequencing covered a couple of donors, and each donor provided one unedited and one FKBP12 knockout CMV-specific T cell product.

Within its sample, this clone is medium-sized (0.01 to 0.1%). The sample holds no much larger clone one base away, and base qualities are not on file. The label giving this sample's treatment or condition can be read as: CRISPR-Cas9 RNP knockout of FKBP12 using synthetic sgRNA#2. PBMCs were stimulated for about 6 hours with overlapping CMV pp65 and IE-1 peptide pools before enrichment with an IFNgamma secretion assay kit. FKBP12 knockout was performed on day 7 by electroporating Cas9 ribonucleoprotein using an Amaxa 4D-Nucleofector. Enriched CMV-specific T cells were expanded in culture with recombinant human IL-7 and IL-15. Before cryopreservation, T cell products were cultured for 21 days. After activation, CMV-specific T cells were enriched from PBMCs based on IFNgamma secretion. The ribonucleoprotein complexes consisted of recombinant Streptococcus pyogenes Cas9 protein precomplexed with an FKBP12-specific sgRNA. Synthetic sgRNA#2 was selected for subsequent experiments as the most effective, GMP-preferred guide.

The CDR3 contains 18 residues, cysteine and phenylalanine counted. Only the CDR3 region is kept as DNA, spanning 54 bases read in frame from base 1. V is cut back by 5 bases and J by 0 bases, with 9 bases in the junction unmatched. The germline V gene specifies MNHEY as CDR1 and SVGEGT as CDR2. Genomic DNA was used for TCRbeta sequencing, which was performed through the immunoSEQ service. Regarding the original processing steps: The repertoires were analyzed in immunoSEQ ANALYZER 3.0, which was used to calculate Morisita similarity, clonality, top-10 clone coverage and total clone counts. Clonality was put on a scale on which 1 meant a monoclonal product and lower values meant a more diverse product. Drawn from immuneACCESS, this table holds only the in-frame rearrangements with V and J called that TCRdb kept. Clones are partly lost; checked studies trace under half to an unresolved V gene and leave the rest unexplained. V and J calls and clone size are given by that table; D and trimming were obtained from the DNA. This sample comprises roughly 930 clones, approximately 34% of them detected only once. About 76% of the sample rests with the top ten.

The full study reports these points: No Morisita similarity was observed between repertoires from different donors, whereas high similarity was observed between knockout and unedited products from the same donor. According to the authors' conclusion, gene editing neither drastically skewed the TCRbeta repertoire nor caused excessive clonal expansion. Clonality, top-10 clone read coverage, and total clone numbers were comparable between knockout and unedited products. The repertoire comparisons shown in Figure 5 rested on n = 2.

This clonotype was obtained from a human donor in good health, a blood donor. The sample here was a CMV-specific product grown in culture, taken from cells with FKBP12 knockout. In the paper's terms, the cell subset or site label means: expanded CMV-specific T cell product isolated by IFNgamma secretion after CMV peptide stimulation. The chain couples TRBV6-2 or TRBV6-3 to TRBJ1-6; TRBD1 aligns with 8 central bases. The DNA is TGTGCCAGCAGTGATCCGGGACAGGCAAGCTCCTATAATTCACCCCTCCACTTT. Translation gives CASSDPGQASSYNSPLHF.